These 24 T cell receptor beta chains share one sample of origin, sequenced in a study of T cells in Graves' hyperthyroidism and ophthalmopathy. Regions amplified from RNA transcripts were the TCR beta CDR3 regions. A first-round RT-PCR of the TCR CDR3 used the HTBI primer set. Via MiXCR, TCRdb re-called the multiplex PCR reads, giving one row per CDR3 protein. Of about 560,000 distinct CDR3 sequences in the sample, around 17% were seen once. The sequenced material came from blood. These receptor sequences come from a woman between 18 and 30 years old with Graves' hyperthyroidism.

The chain has TRBV27 and TRBJ2-5; D may correspond to TRBD1 or TRBD2 (6 bases each). CDR3 length: 16 amino acids. Germline values: CDR1 MNHEY, CDR2 SMNVEV (reference sequence). Deletions cut 3 bases from V and 5 bases from J, with 19 bases between. The CDR3 sequence: CASSFQGRTVRETQYF. The CDR3 DNA follows: TGTGCCAGCAGTTTCCAGGGGAGGACAGTGAGGGAGACCCAGTACTTC.

This clonotype showed up just a few times. The rearrangement links TRBV2 to TRBJ2-5; D is perhaps TRBD1 (5 bases). CDR1 SNHLY and CDR2 FYNNEI come from the germline V gene. V lost 6 bases and J lost 4, with 18 bases in between. The CDR3 covers 15 residues. The CDR3 DNA reads TGTGCCAGCAGGGGTTCGACAGTGGGGATAGAGACCCAGTACTTC. This sequence encodes CASRGSTVGIETQYF.

This clonotype was counted only a few times. V is TRBV6-2 or TRBV6-3 and J is TRBJ2-1, with TRBD1 identical over 8 bases. V lost 5 bases and J lost 0; bases outside the gene matches: 12. This CDR3 has 18 residues. From germline, CDR1 is MNHEY and CDR2 SVGEGT. CDR3 DNA sequence: TGTGCCAGCAGTGGAGACAGGGGACTCTATTACTCCTACAATGAGCAGTTCTTC. This encodes CASSGDRGLYYSYNEQFF.

This clonotype was recorded many times. The chain joins TRBV15 to TRBJ1-5; D might be TRBD1 (6 bases). With 3 bases removed from V and 0 bases from J, the gap between germline ends came to 15 bases. From germline, CDR1 is LNHNV and CDR2 YYDKDF (reference sequence). The CDR3 consists of 17 residues. The CDR3 DNA reads TGTGCCACCAGCAGGGACCCTACAGGGAGTAGCAATCAGCCCCAGCATTTT. Its protein is CATSRDPTGSSNQPQHF. Supplemented by reference TRBV15 and TRBJ1-5, the full variable domain reads DAMVIQNPRYQVTQFGKPVTLSCSQTLNHNVMYWYQQKSSQAPKLLFHYYDKDFNNEADTPDNFQSRRPNTSFCFLDIRSPGLGDTAMYLCATSRDPTGSSNQPQHFGDGTRLSIL.

This chain connects TRBV6-1 to TRBJ2-5; 8 bases fit TRBD1. Germline values: CDR1 MNHNS, CDR2 SASEGT. The CDR3 has 16 residues. Trimming removed 4 bases from V and 5 bases from J; junction bases left unmatched: 12. CDR3 in amino acids: CASSALGGTGGETQYF. CDR3 bases: TGTGCCAGCAGTGCCCTTGGAGGGACAGGAGGGGAGACCCAGTACTTC.

This clonotype has a handful of counts. The chain recombines TRBV5-1 with TRBJ2-7; 7 bases align to TRBD1. This CDR3 contains 17 residues. Germline values: CDR1 SGHRS, CDR2 YFSETQ. Trimming removed 1 base from V and 3 bases from J; junction bases left unmatched: 13. CDR3 in amino acids: CASSLIPTGNGLYEQYF. As DNA, the CDR3 is TGCGCCAGCAGCTTGATTCCGACAGGGAATGGTCTCTACGAGCAGTACTTC.

This clonotype came up many times. The chain has TRBV11-2 and TRBJ1-3; D is uncertain. V lost 5 bases, J lost 3 bases, and 11 bases lay in between. CDR1 is SGHAT, CDR2 FQNNGV, per germline. The CDR3 has 14 residues. The CDR3 sequence is CASSPIHGGNTIYF. CDR3 bases: TGTGCCAGCAGCCCGATTCACGGTGGAAACACCATATATTTT.

The rearrangement uses TRBV6-2 or TRBV6-3 and TRBJ2-7, with D unresolved. This CDR3 spans 12 amino acids. From germline, CDR1 is MNHEY and CDR2 SVGEGT. Trimming took 4 bases from V and 6 from J, leaving 10 bases between them. CDR3: CASSFGRSEQYF. In DNA, the CDR3 is TGTGCCAGCAGTTTCGGCAGGTCCGAGCAGTACTTC.

Only a few counts were recorded for this clonotype. The V and J genes are TRBV9 and TRBJ1-2, with 8 bases fitting TRBD1. The CDR3 has 15 amino acids. Germline-derived CDR1 and CDR2 are SGDLS and YYNGEE. V gave up 3 bases and J gave up 4 bases; unmatched junction bases: 8. The CDR3 DNA reads as TGTGCCAGCAGCGGGTGGACAGGGCCGGGCTATGGCTACACCTTC. As protein: CASSGWTGPGYGYTF.

This clonotype has a count of ten or more. The V call is TRBV5-1, the J call TRBJ2-7; 8 bases match TRBD1. The CDR3 length is 15 residues. Germline CDR1 is SGHRS and CDR2 is YFSETQ. Trimming took 0 bases from V and 3 from J; bases not matched to a gene: 5. CDR3 protein: CASSLEGTGLYEQYF. Written as DNA, the CDR3 is TGCGCCAGCAGCTTGGAAGGGACAGGACTCTACGAGCAGTACTTC.

This clonotype was recorded many times. The chain is built from TRBV10-3 and TRBJ2-1; 11 nucleotides line up with TRBD2. V dropped 0 bases and J dropped 9; count of bases not matched to a gene: 7. Germline-derived CDR1 and CDR2 are ENHRY and SYGVKD. This CDR3 spans 16 amino acids. Here the CDR3 reads CAISESASGRLGEQFF. The CDR3 DNA sequence: TGTGCCATCAGTGAGTCGGCTAGCGGGAGGCTTGGTGAGCAGTTCTTC.

The table lists this clonotype with many counts. The chain has TRBV7-2 and TRBJ2-7, with 12 bases fitting TRBD2. J was trimmed by 4 bases and V by 3 bases; bases with no gene match: 4. This CDR3 region has 15 residues. The V gene's germline CDR1 is SGHTA and CDR2 FQGNSA. This chain's CDR3 is CASSFGLAGRYEQYF. The CDR3 nucleotides are TGTGCCAGCAGCTTTGGACTAGCGGGACGGTACGAGCAGTACTTC.

The V and J genes are TRBV10-2 and TRBJ2-5, with TRBD2 matching 7 bases. The CDR3 has 14 amino acids. The trim removed 8 bases at V and 1 base at J, leaving 7 bases unmatched. Germline V CDR1 and CDR2: WSHSY, SAAADI. In DNA, the CDR3 is TGCGCCAGCGGGGCGGGGGAGGCCCAAGAGACCCAGTACTTC. Protein: CASGAGEAQETQYF.

The V and J genes are TRBV19 and TRBJ1-2; D is perhaps TRBD1 (5 bases). CDR1 and CDR2 (germline): LNHDA, SQIVND (reference sequence). CDR3 length equals 15 residues. Trimming left V 6 bases short and J 4 bases short, with 18 bases between. CDR3 region: CASRRTEGLSYGYTF. CDR3 sequence (DNA): TGTGCCAGTAGACGAACGGAGGGACTCTCCTATGGCTACACCTTC.

Only a few counts were recorded for this clonotype. This chain joins TRBV30 and TRBJ2-1; TRBD2 is a possible D gene (5 bases). With 0 bases removed from V and 2 bases from J, the gap between germline ends came to 14 bases. Germline V gene lookup returns CDR1 GTSNPN and CDR2 SVGIG (reference sequence). There are 16 residues in the CDR3. This chain's CDR3 is CAWSVRVGVPYNEQFF. The CDR3 DNA reads TGTGCCTGGAGTGTACGGGTGGGAGTTCCCTACAATGAGCAGTTCTTC.

This clonotype was seen ten or more times. This chain links TRBV20-1 with TRBJ2-7; TRBD1 agrees at 9 bases. CDR1 and CDR2 (germline): DFQATT, SNEGSKA (reference sequence). The junction had 10 bases not matched to a gene; V was cut back by 6 bases and J by 7 bases. The CDR3 sequence is 13 residues long. The CDR3 DNA reads TGCAGTGCCGTACAGGGGGCGAGGGGGGAGCAGTACTTC. It codes for CSAVQGARGEQYF.

This clonotype has ten or more counts. The V gene is TRBV11-3, the J gene TRBJ2-1; the D is unclear. V gave up 4 bases and J gave up 6 bases, with 10 bases separating them. Germline CDR1 is SGHNT and CDR2 is YENEEA. The CDR3 has 13 residues. CDR3 sequence (DNA): TGTGCCAGCAGCTCTCGGTACGGCAATGAGCAGTTCTTC. It codes for CASSSRYGNEQFF.

This clonotype was counted at least ten times. The J gene is TRBJ2-5, the V gene TRBV7-9; 12 positions agree with TRBD2. Looked up from germline, CDR1 is SEHNR and CDR2 is FQNEAQ (reference sequence). The CDR3 is 15 residues long. V shed 10 bases, J shed 4 bases, and the junction held 10 bases outside the gene matches. Written as DNA, the CDR3 is TGTGCCATCCTACCTAGCGGGAGGGCCTCAGAGACCCAGTACTTC. Translated, it gives CAILPSGRASETQYF.

This clonotype has just a few counts. The chain has TRBV20-1 and TRBJ1-6, with no clear D. Per germline, CDR1 DFQATT and CDR2 SNEGSKA (reference sequence). CDR3 size: 14 residues. Trimming took 3 bases from V and 6 from J, leaving 12 bases between them. The CDR3 region has the DNA TGCAGTGCTAGGGTAGGGTCCGGTAATTCACCCCTCCACTTT. It specifies CSARVGSGNSPLHF.

This clonotype was seen only a few times. The chain joins TRBV9 to TRBJ2-3; D unclear. Trimming stripped 2 bases from V and 2 bases from J, with 15 bases between. CDR1 and CDR2 from the germline V gene are SGDLS and YYNGEE. CDR3 length: 16 amino acids. CDR3 DNA: TGTGCCAGCAGCGTTGGGGTTGGCGTCTACACAGATACGCAGTATTTT. Translated: CASSVGVGVYTDTQYF. The entire variable domain, with the rest obtained from reference TRBV9 and TRBJ2-3, is as follows: DSGVTQTPKHLITATGQRVTLRCSPRSGDLSVYWYQQSLDQGLQFLIQYYNGEERAKGNILERFSAQQFPDLHSELNLSSLELGDSALYFCASSVGVGVYTDTQYFGPGTRLTVL.

This clonotype has more than one count but fewer than ten. This sequence joins TRBV4-3 and TRBJ2-2; TRBD1 matches at 10 bases. After removal of 2 bases from V and 7 bases from J, the junction contained 7 bases not matched to a gene. In germline, CDR1 is LGHNA, CDR2 YSLEER. The CDR3 is 16 residues long. The CDR3 coding sequence is TGCGCCAGCAGCCAACCCTCCGGGACAGGGGTCGGGGAGCTGTTTTTT. Amino acids: CASSQPSGTGVGELFF.

The V and J genes are TRBV27 and TRBJ2-1, with D unclear. The V gene lost 8 bases and the J gene lost 4 bases, with 12 bases spanning the gap. This CDR3 is 13 amino acids long. Germline loops: CDR1 MNHEY, CDR2 SMNVEV (reference sequence). As DNA, the CDR3 is TGTGCCAGCGGCGTAGGGCTTTACAATGAGCAGTTCTTC. Translated, it gives CASGVGLYNEQFF.

In this sample, this clonotype turned up many times. This sequence joins TRBV13 and TRBJ2-1; unclear D gene. This CDR3 contains 13 residues. Trimming removed 4 bases at V and 8 bases at J, with 12 bases between. Germline V gene sequence: CDR1 PRHDT, CDR2 FYEKMQ (reference sequence). For the CDR3, the DNA is TGTGCCAGCAGCTCAAGAGGCGGTGATGAGCAGTTCTTC. It specifies CASSSRGGDEQFF. The full variable domain, rest sourced from reference TRBV13 and TRBJ2-1, is AAGVIQSPRHLIKEKRETATLKCYPIPRHDTVYWYQQGPGQDPQFLISFYEKMQSDKGSIPDRFSAQQFSDYHSELNMSSLELGDSALYFCASSSRGGDEQFFGPGTRLTVL.

This clonotype was counted ten times or more. Here the CDR3 reads CASSRAGLSYEQYF. Here the CDR3 DNA reads TGTGCCAGCAGCCGAGCGGGGCTCTCCTACGAGCAGTACTTC. The genes are TRBV12-3 or TRBV12-4 and TRBJ2-7, with 7 nucleotides matching TRBD2. V lost 6 bases to trimming and J lost 0 bases; unmatched junction nucleotides: 5. This CDR3 is 14 amino acids long.